The 16 T cell receptor beta chains below all came from one sample that was sequenced in a study of vaccination effects on CD4 cells after COVID-19. Antigen-specific CD4+ T cells were expanded with viral peptide pools in the ViraFEST assay before sequencing. With about ten days of culture completed, CD4+ T cells were isolated. Subjects were given two BNT162b2 or mRNA-1273 vaccine doses. Which antigens these TCRs recognize remains unknown. The data were produced by immunoSEQ multiplex PCR, yet TCRdb's version contains in-frame clones alone and is incomplete. This table holds about 31,000 clones, roughly 63% found once. The sequenced sample was CD4+ T cells from PBMCs cultured with SARS-CoV-2 spike peptides, obtained after COVID-19 vaccination. These receptor sequences come from a human donor who received a COVID-19 vaccine.

This clone was observed a single time. V is TRBV6-5 and J is TRBJ2-5; D might be TRBD1 (5 bases). The CDR3 length is 13 residues. V lost 7 bases and J 2 bases, leaving 11 bases between the germline ends. Per the germline V gene, CDR1 is MNHEY and CDR2 is SVGAGI. The CDR3 DNA reads as TGTGCCAGCACTAGGGGCCGACAAGAGACCCAGTACTTC. The encoded protein is CASTRGRQETQYF.

This clone appeared a few times. V usage is TRBV7-9 and J usage is TRBJ1-2; D is uncertain. CDR3 size: 10 residues. Germline-derived CDR1 and CDR2 are SEHNR and FQNEAQ (reference sequence). Trimming cost V 11 bases and J 2 bases, with 6 bases left between them. The CDR3 here is CALGNYGYTF. The CDR3 DNA reads as TGTGCCCTTGGGAACTATGGCTACACCTTC.

This clone was detected only a few times. V gene TRBV18 combines with J gene TRBJ1-6; 8 nucleotides align to TRBD1. Germline assignment: CDR1 KGHSH and CDR2 LQKENI. After removal of 6 bases from V and 7 bases from J, the junction contained 11 bases not matched to a gene. The CDR3 has 16 amino acids. The CDR3 DNA sequence: TGTGCCAGCTCGTCGCAGGGGGCGTTCGGGAATTCACCCCTCCACTTT. Its protein product is CASSSQGAFGNSPLHF.

The V and J genes are TRBV3-1 (or the pseudogene TRBV3-2) and TRBJ2-4; the D call may be TRBD1 or TRBD2 (5 bases each). Trimming cost V 3 bases and J 12 bases, with 12 bases left between them. The CDR3 has 12 amino acids. Germline-derived CDR1 and CDR2 are LGHDT and YNNKEL (reference sequence). CDR3 bases: TGTGCCAGCAGCCACCGGGACGCGCCTCAGTACTTC. Encoded protein: CASSHRDAPQYF.

The chain combines TRBV19 with TRBJ1-2, with 7 bases aligning to TRBD1. The germline V gene encodes CDR1 LNHDA and CDR2 SQIVND (reference sequence). This CDR3 is built from 13 residues. V lost 6 bases to trimming and J lost 7 bases; unmatched junction nucleotides: 8. The CDR3 nucleotides are TGTGCCAGTAGACAGGACAGGATCCTTGGCTACACCTTC. As protein: CASRQDRILGYTF.

The chain has TRBV6-5 and TRBJ1-2, with D possibly being TRBD1 (5 bases). CDR1 is MNHEY, CDR2 SVGAGI, per germline. Trimming pared 0 bases from V and 5 bases from J, leaving 16 bases between. The CDR3 loop spans 16 amino acids. DNA for the CDR3: TGTGCCAGCAGTTACTCGGGATCAGGGTTGCCGTATGGCTACACCTTC. It is translated as CASSYSGSGLPYGYTF.

The chain recombines TRBV9 with TRBJ2-1; 13 nucleotides match TRBD2. The CDR3 loop spans 15 amino acids. V lost 4 bases and J lost 6; bases outside the gene matches: 4. Germline CDR1 and CDR2: SGDLS and YYNGEE. CDR3 DNA: TGTGCCAGCAGCTGGACTAGCGGGGGCCGCAATGAGCAGTTCTTC. This translates into CASSWTSGGRNEQFF.

This clone has more than one count but fewer than ten. This chain uses TRBV7-7 with TRBJ2-7; no clear D gene. The V end lost 5 bases, the J end lost 2 bases, and 22 bases lay between the germline ends. The CDR3 covers 17 residues. Germline CDR1 SSHAT, CDR2 FNYEAQ (reference sequence). Here the CDR3 DNA reads TGTGCCAGCAGCACCCCGTCAGAAAGGACGGTTCCCTACGAGCAGTACTTC. It encodes CASSTPSERTVPYEQYF.

The CDR3 loop reads CASSLAVGTSTDTQYF. The CDR3 DNA is TGTGCCAGCAGCTTAGCGGTCGGCACTAGCACAGATACGCAGTATTTT. The genes are TRBV7-9 and TRBJ2-3; D ambiguous. Germline V gene sequence: CDR1 SEHNR, CDR2 FQNEAQ (reference sequence). The CDR3 is 16 amino acids. The V end was cut by 0 bases, the J end by 0 bases, with 10 bases between.

This clone turned up a few times. This sequence joins TRBV10-2 and TRBJ1-6; D gene uncertain. Deletions cut 3 bases from V and 10 bases from J, with 13 bases between. The germline V gene encodes CDR1 WSHSY and CDR2 SAAADI. The CDR3 loop spans 14 amino acids. CDR3 sequence reads: CASSESLGGSPLHF. The CDR3 bases are TGCGCCAGCAGTGAATCGCTGGGTGGATCACCCCTCCACTTT.

The chain combines TRBV11-3 with TRBJ2-3; perhaps TRBD1 as D (6 bases). The CDR3 is 13 residues long. The germline gives CDR1 SGHNT, CDR2 YENEEA. Trimming took 5 bases from V and 4 from J, leaving 10 bases between them. The CDR3 spells CASSPGEADTQYF. In DNA, the CDR3 is TGTGCCAGCAGCCCAGGGGAAGCAGATACGCAGTATTTT.

The chain recombines TRBV11-2 with TRBJ2-1; TRBD2 agrees at 12 bases. CDR1 and CDR2 from the germline V gene are SGHAT and FQNNGV. With 5 bases clipped from V and 4 bases from J, the junction kept 3 bases outside the gene matches. The CDR3 runs 15 residues. The CDR3 region is CASSPGLAGYNEQFF. The CDR3, as DNA: TGTGCCAGCAGCCCCGGACTAGCGGGATACAATGAGCAGTTCTTC. Full variable domain (missing parts from reference TRBV11-2 and TRBJ2-1): EAGVAQSPRYKIIEKRQSVAFWCNPISGHATLYWYQQILGQGPKLLIQFQNNGVVDDSQLPKDRFSAERLKGVDSTLKIQPAKLEDSAVYLCASSPGLAGYNEQFFGPGTRLTVL.

This clone is deemed medium-sized. The chain couples TRBV11-2 to TRBJ1-3; D possibly corresponds to TRBD1 (5 bases). This CDR3 is 12 amino acids long. Germline V gives CDR1 SGHAT, CDR2 FQNNGV. The germline V and J ends were trimmed by 2 bases and 8 bases, with 7 bases remaining between them. The chain's CDR3 is CASSLRGDTIYF. CDR3 coding DNA: TGTGCCAGCAGCTTACGGGGGGACACCATATATTTT.

The CDR3 protein is CASSVAGGPADTQYF. Written as DNA, the CDR3 is TGTGCCAGCAGTGTAGCGGGGGGGCCGGCAGATACGCAGTATTTT. The chain links TRBV6-4 to TRBJ2-3; 11 positions agree with TRBD2. Germline CDR1 MRHNA, CDR2 SNTAGT. V lost 4 bases, J lost 4 bases, and 4 bases stayed unmatched. This CDR3 spans 15 amino acids.

The chain joins TRBV4-2 to TRBJ1-1, with D maybe TRBD1 (6 bases). The CDR3 is made up of 16 amino acids. The germline V gene has CDR1 LGHNA and CDR2 YNFKEQ. The V gene lost 4 bases and the J gene lost 1 base, with 16 bases spanning the gap. CDR3 bases: TGTGCCAGCAGCCGAACAGGGTTGCGGCGGAACACTGAAGCTTTCTTT. Translated, it gives CASSRTGLRRNTEAFF.

The V call is TRBV2, the J call TRBJ1-3; D call uncertain. Germline V lookup: CDR1 SNHLY, CDR2 FYNNEI. The CDR3 has 16 amino acids. V was shortened by 2 bases and J by 2 bases, with 13 bases between the two germline ends. CDR3 bases: TGTGCCAGCAGTGAACAAGCCGCCCTGCCTGGAAACACCATATATTTT. Amino acids: CASSEQAALPGNTIYF.